The 26 T cell receptor beta chains reported below all come from one sample, sequenced in a study of T cells in women clearing cervical HPV infection. TCRdb keeps only in-frame clones here, not all; method: immunoSEQ multiplex PCR. This listing includes roughly 20,000 clones. The sample was blood buffy coat. The receptor source for this set is a woman between 18 and 70 years old with a cervical HPV16 infection that either progressed to CIN3+ or cleared (not recorded which).

Remarks on this clone: Its ends do not fully match the called genes, so a read error is possible. The CDR3 end lies 3 residues beyond the end of the read and is filled in from the germline J gene. The chain has TRBV7-7 and TRBJ1-2; D might be TRBD1 (6 bases). Germline V gene sequence: CDR1 SSHAT, CDR2 FNYEAQ (reference sequence). CDR3 length: 14 residues. The covered CDR3 bases are TGTGCTAGCAGCTTAACAGGGAGCACAGATACC. Encoded protein: CASSLTGSTDT. The whole CDR3 reads CASSLTGSTDTYTF. Based on the CDR3 plus reference TRBV7-7 and TRBJ1-2, the full variable domain is GAGVSQSPRYKVTKRGQDVTLRCDPISSHATLYWYQQALGQGPEFLTYFNYEAQPDKSGLPSDRFSAERPEGSISTLTIQRTEQRDSAMYRCASSLTGSTDTYTFGSGTRLTVV.

In regard to this clone: The CDR3 extends 3 residues past the end of the read, so its final part is completed from the germline J gene. The V gene is TRBV2, the J gene TRBJ2-3; TRBD2 agrees at 7 bases. Germline V lookup: CDR1 SNHLY, CDR2 FYNNEI. This CDR3 is built from 15 residues. Here the CDR3 reads CASSSASGIQETQYF. CDR3 bases read: TGTGCCAGCAGCAGTGCTAGCGGAATACAAGAGACG.

As regards this clone: With the read ending 3 residues before the CDR3 end, the germline J gene is used to fill in that end. This rearrangement joins TRBV19 to TRBJ1-4; 8 bases line up with TRBD1. Germline V lookup: CDR1 LNHDA, CDR2 SQIVND (reference sequence). The CDR3 sequence is 16 residues long. The covered CDR3 bases are TGTGCCACCGCTTACAGGGGGGCAGGGGTGAATTCACCA. Its protein is CATAYRGAGVNSP. The full CDR3 sequence reads CATAYRGAGVNSPLFF. The whole variable domain, filled in from reference TRBV19 and TRBJ1-4, reads DGGITQSPKYLFRKEGQNVTLSCEQNLNHDAMYWYRQDPGQGLRLIYYSQIVNDFQKGDIAEGYSVSREKKESFPLTVTSAQKNPTAFYLCATAYRGAGVNSPLFFGSGTQLSVL.

In the case of this clone: The sequence runs out 3 residues before the end of the CDR3; the remainder is reconstructed from the germline J gene. The V call is TRBV13, the J call TRBJ2-3; D not resolved. Trimming took 5 bases from V and 2 from J, leaving 14 bases between them. Germline values: CDR1 PRHDT, CDR2 FYEKMQ (reference sequence). This CDR3 has 15 amino acids. The sequenced part of the CDR3 DNA is TGTGCCAGCAGCAAGCGAGGCGCTCACACAGATACG. It yields the protein CASSKRGAHTDT. In full, the CDR3 reads CASSKRGAHTDTQYF.

Concerning this clone: The read terminates 3 residues ahead of where the CDR3 ends, so the germline J gene completes it. This rearrangement joins TRBV19 to TRBJ1-5; a weak D match, TRBD1 (5 bases). Germline lookup yields CDR1 LNHDA and CDR2 SQIVND (reference sequence). This CDR3 is built from 15 residues. V was trimmed by 6 bases and J by 4 bases, leaving 16 bases between them. Incomplete CDR3 DNA: TGTGCCAGTAGCACAAGCGGGGGGGGGAATCAGCCC. Amino acid sequence: CASSTSGGGNQP. In full, the CDR3 reads CASSTSGGGNQPQHF.

Concerning this clone: The read is 3 residues too short to cover the CDR3 end, so that end is filled in from the germline J gene. The chain uses TRBV7-9 and TRBJ2-1; 7 positions agree with TRBD1. There are 13 residues in the CDR3. Germline lookup yields CDR1 SEHNR and CDR2 FQNEAQ (reference sequence). V gave up 6 bases and J gave up 6 bases; unmatched junction bases: 5. CDR3 DNA (partial): TGTGCCAGCAGTTCACAGGGGTTCAATGAG. It specifies CASSSQGFNE. The entire CDR3 protein is CASSSQGFNEQFF.

Worth noting for this clone: With the read ending 3 residues before the CDR3 end, the germline J gene is used to fill in that end. V and J are TRBV7-9 and TRBJ2-2; 10 positions agree with TRBD2. The CDR3 has 15 residues. V trimming: 0 bases; J trimming: 5 bases; junction bases outside the gene matches: 0. CDR1 and CDR2 (germline): SEHNR, FQNEAQ (reference sequence). Incomplete CDR3 DNA: TGTGCCAGCAGCTTAGCTAGCGGGGGGACCGGGGAG. Translated, it gives CASSLASGGTGE. The entire CDR3 reads CASSLASGGTGELFF.

About this clone itself: The read stops 3 residues short of the end of the CDR3; the missing end is completed from the germline J gene. The genes are TRBV19 and TRBJ2-3, with 7 nucleotides matching TRBD1. After removal of 3 bases from V and 4 bases from J, the junction contained 10 bases not matched to a gene. Germline loops: CDR1 LNHDA, CDR2 SQIVND (reference sequence). The CDR3 covers 16 residues. The CDR3 bases that were read are TGTGCCAGTAGTATGGAGCGAGGGGGCGGGCCAGATACG. This sequence encodes CASSMERGGGPDT. The CDR3 in its entirety is CASSMERGGGPDTQYF.

About this clone: The read stops 3 residues short of the end of the CDR3; the missing end is completed from the germline J gene. The chain is built from TRBV2 and TRBJ1-2; possible D gene TRBD1, 6 bases. This CDR3 region has 16 residues. In germline, CDR1 is SNHLY, CDR2 FYNNEI. CDR3 DNA (partial): TGTGCCAGCAGTGACTCGGGGAGGGGGGGCCGTCTTGAC. It is translated as CASSDSGRGGRLD. The whole CDR3 reads CASSDSGRGGRLDYTF.

A word on this clone: The read is 3 residues too short to cover the CDR3 end, so that end is filled in from the germline J gene. The chain couples TRBV5-5 to TRBJ1-3; D not resolved. Between the trimmed V and J ends, which lost 3 bases and 4 bases, there was a span of 11 bases. Germline-derived CDR1 and CDR2 are SGHKS and YYEKEE (reference sequence). The CDR3 has 14 residues. The CDR3 loop is CASSSLASGNTIYF. Incomplete CDR3 DNA: TGTGCCAGCAGCTCCTTGGCCTCGGGAAACACC.

On this clone: The CDR3 is cut off 3 residues early in the read; its end comes from the germline J gene. This chain connects TRBV19 to TRBJ2-7; tentative D call: TRBD2 (5 bases). The CDR3 extends over 14 amino acids. Trimming cost V 3 bases and J 4 bases, with 13 bases left between them. CDR1 is LNHDA, CDR2 SQIVND, per germline (reference sequence). CDR3 loop: CASSIPGRGYEQYF. CDR3 DNA (partial): TGTGCCAGTAGTATCCCAGGACGGGGATACGAG.

As concerns this clone: From the germline J gene comes the end of the CDR3, since the read stops 3 residues before it. The gene calls are TRBV7-2 and TRBJ1-2; tentatively, D is TRBD1 (5 bases). CDR1 SGHTA and CDR2 FQGNSA come from the germline V gene. CDR3 size: 14 residues. Partial CDR3 DNA: TGTGCCAGCAGCTGGACTAGCGGGGGTAATGAC. This translates into CASSWTSGGND. The whole CDR3 sequence reads CASSWTSGGNDYTF.

On this clone: From the germline J gene comes the end of the CDR3, since the read stops 3 residues before it. The J gene is TRBJ2-2, the V gene TRBV2, with 7 nucleotides matching TRBD1. Germline V lookup: CDR1 SNHLY, CDR2 FYNNEI. This CDR3 is built from 14 residues. The part of the CDR3 DNA that was read is TGTGCCAGCAGTCCCGACAGGGCTAGTGAAAAG. This codes for CASSPDRASEK. The complete CDR3 protein is CASSPDRASEKLFF.

To note about this clone: From the germline J gene comes the end of the CDR3, since the read stops 3 residues before it. V is TRBV19 and J is TRBJ2-4; unclear D gene. Per germline, CDR1 LNHDA and CDR2 SQIVND (reference sequence). The CDR3 has 14 amino acids. The sequenced CDR3 bases are TGTGCCAGTAGTAAGGTACCCCACAAGGGTGGT. Protein product: CASSKVPHKGG. The full CDR3 protein is CASSKVPHKGGQYF. The full variable domain, its missing parts supplied by reference TRBV19 and TRBJ2-4, is DGGITQSPKYLFRKEGQNVTLSCEQNLNHDAMYWYRQDPGQGLRLIYYSQIVNDFQKGDIAEGYSVSREKKESFPLTVTSAQKNPTAFYLCASSKVPHKGGQYFGAGTRLSVL.

CDR3: CASSRGQGDNEQFF. The DNA read from the CDR3 is TGTGCCAGCAGCCGGGGACAGGGGGACAATGAG. The chain carries TRBV7-3 and TRBJ2-1; the match to TRBD1 covers 11 bases. Sequencing ends 3 residues short of the CDR3 end; the germline J gene provides the rest. Germline CDR1 is SGHTA and CDR2 is FQGTGA. The V and J ends lost 5 bases and 5 bases, in that order; junction bases with no gene match: 2. CDR3 length: 14 residues. Together with reference TRBV7-3 and TRBJ2-1, the CDR3 gives the full variable domain: GAGVSQTPSNKVTEKGKYVELRCDPISGHTALYWYRQSLGQGPEFLIYFQGTGAADDSGLPNDRFFAVRPEGSVSTLKIQRTERGDSAVYLCASSRGQGDNEQFFGPGTRLTVL.

Comments on this clone: The read ends 3 residues before the CDR3 terminus; that terminus is restored from the germline J gene. The chain combines TRBV6-4 with TRBJ1-2; tentative D call: TRBD1 (5 bases). Germline V CDR1 and CDR2: MRHNA, SNTAGT. The CDR3 extends over 15 amino acids. CDR3 protein: CASSAQGLNQETYTF. The sequenced part of the CDR3 DNA is TGTGCCAGCAGTGCCCAGGGACTGAACCAAGAGACC.

Concerning this clone: Read coverage stops 3 residues before the CDR3 terminus; the germline J gene supplies the remainder. This rearrangement joins TRBV4-1 to TRBJ2-1, with D possibly TRBD1 on 6 matching bases. Germline V lookup: CDR1 MGHRA, CDR2 YSYEKL. The V end lost 0 bases, the J end lost 6 bases, and 12 bases lay between the germline ends. The CDR3 is made up of 15 amino acids. The CDR3 sequence is CASSQEAGVFNEQFF. Partial CDR3 DNA: TGCGCCAGCAGCCAAGAGGCAGGGGTTTTCAATGAG.

Of note for this clone: The CDR3 extends 3 residues past the end of the read, so its final part is completed from the germline J gene. Different DNA sequences within this sample yield the same CDR3. J is TRBJ1-1 and V is TRBV7-9; D is unresolved. This CDR3 has 12 amino acids. Germline CDR1 is SEHNR and CDR2 is FQNEAQ (reference sequence). CDR3 bases read: TGTGCCAGCAGCCCTCGGTCTTACGAA. It translates to CASSPRSYE. The whole CDR3 sequence reads CASSPRSYEAFF.

The part of the CDR3 DNA that was read is TGTGCCAGCGGAAACAGGGCGAGAGAGACC. Residues: CASGNRARET. The full CDR3 protein is CASGNRARETQYF. This chain connects TRBV2 to TRBJ2-5, with D tentatively TRBD1 (6 bases). The CDR3 end lies 3 residues beyond the end of the read and is filled in from the germline J gene. CDR1 and CDR2 from the germline V gene are SNHLY and FYNNEI. Trimming cost V 8 bases and J 4 bases, with 14 bases left between them. The CDR3 totals 13 residues. The variable domain in full, with the rest retrieved from reference TRBV2 and TRBJ2-5, is EPEVTQTPSHQVTQMGQEVILRCVPISNHLYFYWYRQILGQKVEFLVSFYNNEISEKSEIFDDQFSVERPDGSNFTLKIRSTKLEDSAMYFCASGNRARETQYFGPGTRLLVL.

Notes on this clone: The read is 3 residues too short to cover the CDR3 end, so that end is filled in from the germline J gene. The rearrangement uses TRBV30 and TRBJ2-3; TRBD1 might be the D (5 bases). Deletions cut 3 bases from V and 4 bases from J, with 17 bases between. The CDR3 consists of 15 residues. Germline V CDR1 and CDR2: GTSNPN, SVGIG (reference sequence). The CDR3 DNA, read in part, is TGTGCCTGGAGCGTGGACATGGCCGGCCCAGATACG. It translates to CAWSVDMAGPDT. In full, the CDR3 reads CAWSVDMAGPDTQYF.

For this clone: The DNA ends 3 residues before the CDR3 does, and the rest of the CDR3 is filled in from the germline J gene. This chain connects TRBV5-1 to TRBJ2-3, with D hard to call. The V end was cut by 5 bases, the J end by 1 base, with 14 bases between. There are 15 residues in the CDR3. Per germline, CDR1 SGHRS and CDR2 YFSETQ. The DNA read from the CDR3 is TGCGCCAGCAGGTCCCTTGGGCGCCGCACAGATACG. As protein: CASRSLGRRTDT. The CDR3 reads in full as CASRSLGRRTDTQYF.

Note on this clone: The read terminates 3 residues ahead of where the CDR3 ends, so the germline J gene completes it. This rearrangement joins TRBV5-1 to TRBJ2-2; 8 bases match TRBD2. CDR1 and CDR2 (germline): SGHRS, YFSETQ. The CDR3 has 16 amino acids. Losses at the gene ends were 4 bases for V and 3 bases for J; bases not matched to a gene: 8. The CDR3: CASSTRAGGYTGELFF. Incomplete CDR3 DNA: TGCGCCAGCAGCACCAGGGCGGGGGGATACACCGGGGAG.

Comments on this clone: The CDR3 end is not reached by the read, which stops 3 residues before it; the germline J gene fills it in. The chain couples TRBV6-2 or TRBV6-3 to TRBJ2-5; 10 bases align to TRBD2. The germline V gene has CDR1 MNHEY and CDR2 SVGEGT. Germline trimming cut 0 bases from V and 4 bases from J; bases unmatched to any gene: 5. This CDR3 contains 16 residues. This CDR3 is CASSYSAGGLGETQYF. Partial CDR3 DNA: TGTGCCAGCAGTTACTCAGCGGGGGGGCTCGGAGAGACC.

With regard to this clone: From the germline J gene comes the end of the CDR3, since the read stops 3 residues before it. The V gene is TRBV18, the J gene TRBJ2-1; possibly TRBD2 for D (5 bases). This CDR3 is built from 17 residues. CDR1 and CDR2 from the germline V gene are KGHSH and LQKENI. The V end lost 6 bases, the J end lost 0 bases, and 18 bases lay between the germline ends. The part of the CDR3 DNA that was read is TGTGCCAGCTCCCCATTTCGGGGTGGAAGCTCCTACAATGAG. Its translation: CASSPFRGGSSYNE. The CDR3 in its entirety is CASSPFRGGSSYNEQFF.

Remarks on this clone: The sequenced fragment ends 3 residues before the CDR3 boundary, so the rest is inferred from the germline J gene. The genes are TRBV13 and TRBJ1-3, with D hard to call. The CDR3 loop spans 16 amino acids. The V and J ends lost 1 base and 2 bases respectively, with 12 bases between them. CDR1 and CDR2 (germline): PRHDT, FYEKMQ (reference sequence). CDR3 DNA (partial): TGTGCCAGCAGCTTAGTATCGGTCTCCGCTGGAAACACC. Its translation: CASSLVSVSAGNT. The full CDR3 protein is CASSLVSVSAGNTIYF.

On this clone itself: The read ends 3 residues before the CDR3 terminus; that terminus is restored from the germline J gene. The genes are TRBV20-1 and TRBJ2-1; 10 nucleotides align to TRBD2. The CDR3 is 15 amino acids. Germline CDR1 is DFQATT and CDR2 is SNEGSKA (reference sequence). With 6 bases clipped from V and 7 bases from J, the junction kept 12 bases outside the gene matches. The CDR3 is CSAQTGLAVRNEQFF. The CDR3 DNA, read in part, is TGCAGTGCGCAAACTGGACTAGCGGTAAGGAATGAG.